The next 28 T cell receptor beta chains were all read from a single sample in a study of low-dose radiotherapy and immunotherapy resistance in tumors. With TRAV- and TRBV-specific primers, first-strand cDNA was made, covering the alpha and beta chains. With a V-primer adapter and a constant-region primer, TCRs were amplified for approximately 20 PCR cycles. TCRdb reprocessed the reads via MiXCR and lists one record per CDR3 protein. The repertoire holds more than 12,000 distinct CDR3 sequences, with roughly 48% as singletons. All receptors derive from a human donor with advanced metastatic prostate, ovarian, gallbladder or colorectal cancer (not recorded which). This table probably holds off-target reads from a library built for another chain.

The chain carries TRBV10-3 and TRBJ2-7, with D maybe TRBD1 (6 bases). Per germline, CDR1 ENHRY and CDR2 SYGVKD. The CDR3 extends over 17 amino acids. Trimming left V 2 bases short and J 3 bases short, with 20 bases between. The CDR3 loop reads CAISEVPGQTKSYEQYF. For the CDR3, the DNA is TGTGCCATCAGTGAGGTTCCGGGACAAACAAAGAGCTACGAGCAGTACTTC.

V is TRBV15 and J is TRBJ2-7; D remains unclear. Germline CDR1 is LNHNV and CDR2 is YYDKDF (reference sequence). This CDR3 region has 14 residues. V was trimmed by 0 bases and J by 2 bases, leaving 8 bases between them. CDR3 loop: CATSRDDGAYEQYF. CDR3 coding DNA: TGTGCCACCAGCAGAGATGATGGGGCCTACGAGCAGTACTTC.

In this sample, this clonotype turned up a few times. V gene TRBV5-4 combines with J gene TRBJ2-3; 10 nucleotides agree with TRBD2. Germline assignment: CDR1 SGHNT and CDR2 YYREEE (reference sequence). The trim removed 4 bases at V and 2 bases at J, leaving 4 bases unmatched. The CDR3 runs to 15 residues. CDR3 DNA: TGTGCCAGCAGCAGAACTAGCGGGACCACAGATACGCAGTATTTT. This encodes CASSRTSGTTDTQYF.

The chain carries TRBV7-9 and TRBJ2-7; no firm D call. V was cut by 0 bases and J by 3 bases, with 6 bases left in between. This CDR3 region has 13 residues. Germline lookup yields CDR1 SEHNR and CDR2 FQNEAQ (reference sequence). Here the CDR3 reads CASSLAGNYEQYF. The CDR3 nucleotides are TGTGCCAGCAGCTTAGCTGGTAACTACGAGCAGTACTTC. The whole variable domain, remainder taken from reference TRBV7-9 and TRBJ2-7, is DTGVSQNPRHKITKRGQNVTFRCDPISEHNRLYWYRQTLGQGPEFLTYFQNEAQLEKSRLLSDRFSAERPKGSFSTLEIQRTEQGDSAMYLCASSLAGNYEQYFGPGTRLTVT.

This clonotype turned up a few times. This chain connects TRBV9 to TRBJ2-7; 7 bases agree with TRBD2. The CDR3 is made up of 15 amino acids. With 3 bases clipped from V and 5 bases from J, the junction kept 11 bases outside the gene matches. Germline loops: CDR1 SGDLS, CDR2 YYNGEE. CDR3 residues: CASSEVAGASNEQYF. CDR3 nucleotide sequence: TGTGCCAGCAGCGAGGTAGCGGGCGCGTCCAACGAGCAGTACTTC.

The CDR3 coding sequence is TGTGCCAGCAGTAAGGAGAGCTCCTATAATTCACCCCTCCACTTT. Its protein product is CASSKESSYNSPLHF. The chain is built from TRBV6-1 and TRBJ1-6; D remains ambiguous. V gave up 5 bases and J gave up 0 bases, with 8 bases separating them. The germline V gene encodes CDR1 MNHNS and CDR2 SASEGT. This CDR3 comprises 15 residues.

The chain links TRBV3-1 to TRBJ2-3; 7 bases map to TRBD2. With 4 bases clipped from V and 0 bases from J, the junction kept 4 bases outside the gene matches. The CDR3 is 15 residues long. Per germline, CDR1 LGHDT and CDR2 YNNKEL (reference sequence). DNA of the CDR3: TGTGCCAGCAGCCCCCTCGGGGGGAGCACAGATACGCAGTATTTT. Translated, it gives CASSPLGGSTDTQYF.

The V call is TRBV12-5, the J call TRBJ2-1; 12 bases map to TRBD2. The V segment lost 6 bases and the J segment 9 bases; nucleotides outside the gene matches: 6. Germline CDR1 is LGHNT and CDR2 is FRNRAP. This CDR3 has 14 residues. The CDR3 region has the DNA TGTGCTAGTGGCACGCCGGGACTAGCGGGTGAGCAGTTCTTC. Translating gives CASGTPGLAGEQFF.

The V gene is TRBV6-1, the J gene TRBJ2-5, with 10 bases fitting TRBD2. Germline CDR1 is MNHNS and CDR2 is SASEGT. This CDR3 contains 16 residues. Trimming removed 4 bases from V and 1 base from J; junction bases left unmatched: 6. CDR3: CASSGLAGEIQETQYF. The CDR3 DNA follows: TGTGCCAGCAGTGGCCTAGCGGGGGAGATCCAAGAGACCCAGTACTTC.

This clonotype was counted a single time. The chain combines TRBV5-4 with TRBJ2-5; 8 positions agree with TRBD1. The CDR3 spans 14 residues. Germline CDR1 reads SGHNT; CDR2 reads YYREEE (reference sequence). The ends lost 4 bases at V and 2 bases at J; junction bases unmatched: 4. The CDR3 spells CASSQTGVQETQYF. The CDR3, as DNA: TGTGCCAGCAGCCAGACAGGGGTTCAAGAGACCCAGTACTTC. Combining the CDR3 with reference TRBV5-4 and TRBJ2-5 gives the whole variable domain ETGVTQSPTHLIKTRGQQVTLRCSSQSGHNTVSWYQQALGQGPQFIFQYYREEENGRGNFPPRFSGLQFPNYSSELNVNALELDDSALYLCASSQTGVQETQYFGPGTRLLVL.

The chain recombines TRBV18 with TRBJ1-1; D is unresolved. V lost 5 bases and J 0 bases, leaving 13 bases between the germline ends. The CDR3 covers 15 residues. The germline V gene has CDR1 KGHSH and CDR2 LQKENI. CDR3 bases: TGTGCCAGCTCAAAGGAGGGCAGGCTGAACACTGAAGCTTTCTTT. This codes for CASSKEGRLNTEAFF.

Note on this clonotype: Germline is not matched at one junction end, which may reflect a read error. The V call is TRBV29-1, the J call TRBJ2-5, with 7 positions matching TRBD2. The CDR3 has 10 residues. Per the germline V gene, CDR1 is SQVTM and CDR2 is ANQGSEA. CDR3 DNA: TGCAGCGTTTCCAGCGGGACTTCGAGCTTC. Translation: CSVSSGTSSF.

V usage is TRBV28 and J usage is TRBJ2-1; D is unclear. The CDR3 has 12 residues. V was clipped by 3 bases and J by 9 bases, with 9 bases between them. Germline loops: CDR1 MDHEN, CDR2 SYDVKM. CDR3 sequence: CASSFVSSEQFF. The CDR3 nucleotides are TGTGCCAGCAGTTTTGTGTCGAGTGAGCAGTTCTTC.

In its sample, this clonotype was seen a few times. V and J are TRBV3-1 and TRBJ2-5; perhaps TRBD2 as D (6 bases). V was shortened by 8 bases and J by 2 bases, with 15 bases between the two germline ends. Germline V gives CDR1 LGHDT, CDR2 YNNKEL (reference sequence). The CDR3 has 14 residues. The CDR3, as DNA: TGTGCCAGCGACTCTCGACTAGGACAAGAGACCCAGTACTTC. Its translation is CASDSRLGQETQYF.

This clonotype has just a few counts. The J gene is TRBJ1-2, the V gene TRBV7-9; 7 bases match TRBD1. After removal of 7 bases from V and 3 bases from J, the junction contained 11 bases not matched to a gene. CDR1 and CDR2 (germline): SEHNR, FQNEAQ (reference sequence). There are 15 residues in the CDR3. As DNA, the CDR3 is TGTGCCAGCATGCCAGTCGACAGGGCCTACTATGGCTACACCTTC. Its protein is CASMPVDRAYYGYTF.

The rearrangement links TRBV7-2 to TRBJ1-2, with a weak D call TRBD1 (6 bases). With 4 bases removed from V and 5 bases from J, the gap between germline ends came to 11 bases. In germline, CDR1 is SGHTA, CDR2 FQGNSA. This CDR3 is 13 amino acids long. The CDR3 DNA sequence: TGTGCCAGCAGCTCCAGGGGCAGTTATGGCTACACCTTC. This gives the protein CASSSRGSYGYTF.

The chain is built from TRBV5-1 and TRBJ2-7, with 10 bases matching TRBD2. CDR1 and CDR2 (germline): SGHRS, YFSETQ. J lost 1 base, V lost 4 bases, and 2 bases had no gene match. The CDR3 sequence is 14 residues long. The CDR3 here is CASSPTSGSYEQYF. The CDR3 DNA reads TGCGCCAGCAGCCCGACTAGCGGGTCCTACGAGCAGTACTTC. The full variable domain, completed using reference TRBV5-1 and TRBJ2-7, is KAGVTQTPRYLIKTRGQQVTLSCSPISGHRSVSWYQQTPGQGLQFLFEYFSETQRNKGNFPGRFSGRQFSNSRSEMNVSTLELGDSALYLCASSPTSGSYEQYFGPGTRLTVT.

V is TRBV5-4 and J is TRBJ2-7, with 13 bases lining up with TRBD2. CDR3 size: 17 residues. Germline V gene sequence: CDR1 SGHNT, CDR2 YYREEE (reference sequence). Trimming removed 4 bases from V and 0 bases from J; junction bases left unmatched: 7. This CDR3 reads CASSRGLAGTYSYEQYF. CDR3 nucleotides: TGTGCCAGCAGCCGGGGACTAGCGGGAACTTACTCCTACGAGCAGTACTTC. Supplemented by reference TRBV5-4 and TRBJ2-7, the full variable domain reads ETGVTQSPTHLIKTRGQQVTLRCSSQSGHNTVSWYQQALGQGPQFIFQYYREEENGRGNFPPRFSGLQFPNYSSELNVNALELDDSALYLCASSRGLAGTYSYEQYFGPGTRLTVT.

The table lists this clonotype with a few counts. The chain carries TRBV5-1 and TRBJ2-1; 13 nucleotides line up with TRBD2. From germline, CDR1 is SGHRS and CDR2 YFSETQ. The CDR3 sequence is 16 residues long. V lost 0 bases, J lost 5 bases, and 2 bases stayed unmatched. The CDR3 loop reads CASSLGLAGGNNEQFF. CDR3 coding DNA: TGCGCCAGCAGCTTGGGACTAGCGGGAGGTAACAATGAGCAGTTCTTC.

The chain couples TRBV4-1 to TRBJ1-1, with D perhaps TRBD1 (6 bases). CDR1 and CDR2 from the germline V gene are MGHRA and YSYEKL. The ends were cut back, 0 bases at V and 0 bases at J, with 14 bases in the middle. CDR3 length: 17 residues. CDR3 region: CASSQDYGNRVNTEAFF. In nucleotides, the CDR3 is TGCGCCAGCAGCCAAGATTATGGAAACAGGGTGAACACTGAAGCTTTCTTT.

This chain connects TRBV5-6 to TRBJ1-1; D gene ambiguous. The V end lost 4 bases, the J end lost 1 base, and 8 bases lay between the germline ends. Germline V gene sequence: CDR1 SGHDT, CDR2 YYEEEE. This CDR3 is built from 13 residues. CDR3 protein: CASSQDTNTEAFF. In nucleotides, the CDR3 is TGTGCCAGCAGCCAAGACACGAACACTGAAGCTTTCTTT.

The chain recombines TRBV12-3 or TRBV12-4 with TRBJ1-1; 8 bases are shared with TRBD1. Unmatched junction bases numbered 4, after V lost 0 bases and J lost 7 bases. CDR3 size: 14 residues. CDR3 nucleotide sequence: TGTGCCAGCAGTTTAGCCGACAGGGGCTATGAAGCTTTCTTT. Protein product: CASSLADRGYEAFF.

This clonotype showed up just once. The chain joins TRBV5-4 to TRBJ2-7; D assignment may be TRBD1 or TRBD2 (7 bases each). This CDR3 is 13 amino acids long. The V gene lost 4 bases and the J gene lost 4 bases, with 12 bases spanning the gap. In germline, CDR1 is SGHNT, CDR2 YYREEE (reference sequence). Here the CDR3 DNA reads TGTGCCAGCAGCAGCCAGGGGGGGTACGAGCAGTACTTC. Its translation is CASSSQGGYEQYF.

The chain has TRBV14 and TRBJ2-7; 8 nucleotides line up with TRBD1. With V trimmed by 4 bases and J by 7 bases, 18 bases remained unmatched. The CDR3 loop spans 17 amino acids. Germline lookup yields CDR1 SGHDN and CDR2 FVKESK. CDR3 amino acids: CASSPTPGQGDLREQYF. CDR3 coding DNA: TGTGCCAGCAGCCCGACCCCCGGACAGGGAGATCTTAGGGAGCAGTACTTC.

This chain uses TRBV11-2 with TRBJ2-3; TRBD2 matches 11 bases. Germline trimming cut 0 bases from V and 6 bases from J; bases unmatched to any gene: 8. Germline-derived CDR1 and CDR2 are SGHAT and FQNNGV. CDR3 length: 17 amino acids. The CDR3 here is CASSLDPGLAGSDTQYF. CDR3 nucleotide sequence: TGTGCCAGCAGCTTAGATCCAGGACTAGCGGGTAGTGATACGCAGTATTTT.

This clonotype came up a few times. The V and J genes are TRBV28 and TRBJ2-3; D might be TRBD2 (6 bases). This CDR3 spans 13 amino acids. Deletions cut 9 bases from V and 2 bases from J, with 12 bases between. The germline V gene encodes CDR1 MDHEN and CDR2 SYDVKM. CDR3 in amino acids: CASSGEVTDTQYF. CDR3 DNA: TGTGCCAGTTCGGGGGAAGTCACAGATACGCAGTATTTT. The whole variable domain, filled in from reference TRBV28 and TRBJ2-3, reads DVKVTQSSRYLVKRTGEKVFLECVQDMDHENMFWYRQDPGLGLRLIYFSYDVKMKEKGDIPEGYSVSREKKERFSLILESASTNQTSMYLCASSGEVTDTQYFGPGTRLTVL.

The sample holds one count of this clonotype. The CDR3 loop is CASSLGPGQGNEQFF. The DNA for the CDR3 is TGCGCCAGCAGCTTAGGACCGGGACAGGGAAATGAGCAGTTCTTC. The chain is built from TRBV5-1 and TRBJ2-1; TRBD1 matches 9 bases. The germline V gene has CDR1 SGHRS and CDR2 YFSETQ. V was clipped by 2 bases and J by 7 bases; unmatched bases: 7. The CDR3 sequence is 15 residues long.

This clonotype was seen only a few times. The CDR3 DNA reads as TGTGCCACCAGCAGAGATAGGGGGCCGGGGGCTAATGAAAAACTGTTTTTT. Translated: CATSRDRGPGANEKLFF. J is TRBJ1-4 and V is TRBV15; 7 positions match TRBD1. From germline, CDR1 is LNHNV and CDR2 YYDKDF (reference sequence). Losses at the gene ends were 0 bases for V and 3 bases for J; bases not matched to a gene: 7. The CDR3 is 17 residues long.